This T cell receptor (beta chain) was identified during a study of long-term antiretroviral therapy in people with HIV. Study-wide findings and caveats: When set beside controls, HIV repertoires had CDR3 length ranges that were narrower. Dominating the repertoire at all time points were the clones that expanded before ART. With ART, diversity went up but was still lower than in transplant donor controls.

Assay version v3.0 of immunoSEQ was used, and it was run at survey level. This table comes from immunoSEQ multiplex PCR, and its TCRdb copy is limited to in-frame clones, with some not included. The data show roughly 20,000 clones, roughly three quarters seen once. Concerning this clone itself: What it recognizes is unknown.

Germline V gene lookup returns CDR1 SGDLS and CDR2 YYNGEE. Deletions cut 0 bases from V and 2 bases from J, with 9 bases between. The CDR3 is made up of 14 amino acids. Treatment for every participant with HIV took place in the United States. The sequencing here drew on unsorted PBMCs, taken 2.3 years after starting antiretroviral therapy. The clonotype comes from a woman in her 40s with HIV. The chain employs TRBV9 and TRBJ2-7; D gene uncertain. CDR3 DNA sequence: TGTGCCAGCAGCGTAGCTGGGCAGACCTACGAGCAGTACTTC. As protein: CASSVAGQTYEQYF.